This entry is about one TCR beta chain. What antigen it recognizes has not been identified. Base qualities are not at hand, and no much larger clone is one base apart. The data were taken from a study of OX40 agonist ivuxolimab in advanced cancers. About the full investigation: Ivuxolimab was an agonistic, fully human IgG2 monoclonal antibody directed against OX40 (CD134), a costimulatory receptor. Intravenous ivuxolimab was administered to patients every 2 weeks at six dose levels: 0.01, 0.1, 0.3, 1.5, 3 and 10 mg/kg. Of the roughly 52 dose-escalation patients, hepatocellular carcinoma was present in roughly 19, melanoma in approximately 15, renal cell carcinoma in 9 and head and neck cancer in 9. The dose-escalation cohort was 80% to 90% male with a mean age of about 54 years, ranging from roughly 23 to 80. Patients were allowed to have had prior anti-PD-1, anti-PD-L1 or anti-CTLA-4 therapy, and 40% to 45% of the dose-escalation patients had been treated with checkpoint inhibitors. Partial responses occurred in three dose-escalation patients, of whom one had hepatocellular carcinoma and two had cutaneous melanoma. Peripheral TCRbeta sequencing aimed to test whether ivuxolimab altered TCR sequence diversity and caused clonal T-cell expansion. The monotherapy dose-escalation portion (N ≈ 55 patients) of the phase I ivuxolimab trial is reported in the paper.

Results and caveats for the whole study, not just this receptor: In partial responders in the 0.1-3.0 mg/kg groups, normalized peripheral clonal expansion was found to be among the lowest, especially among CD8+ T cells. Clonal expansion of both CD4+ and CD8+ blood T cells was observed from baseline to week 6 at doses 0.1 to 3.0 mg/kg. Low levels of normalized T-cell clonal expansion were also seen in some patients who did not respond. After ivuxolimab, more expanded clones were found on average in CD8+ T cells than in CD4+ T cells. The antigen specificity of the clonally expanded peripheral T cells was not determined.

CDR1 is given as MDHEN and CDR2 as SYDVKM, both from the germline V gene. The CDR3, from cysteine to phenylalanine, totals 13 residues. Only CDR3 DNA remains: 39 bases, in frame from the first base. The junction carries 12 bases between V and J, which are trimmed by 6 bases and 4 bases respectively. Patients with a history of autoimmune disease or receiving systemic immunosuppression were excluded from the trial. Peripheral blood for TCR sequencing was drawn from every dose cohort at baseline, at cycle 4 day 1 and at cycle 7 day 1. The samples were taken from a phase I, first-in-human, multicenter, open-label dose-escalation trial of ivuxolimab. Adults with locally advanced or metastatic melanoma, renal cell carcinoma, hepatocellular carcinoma or head and neck squamous cell carcinoma were enrolled in the trial. CD4+ and CD8+ T cells were sorted separately from peripheral blood before TCR sequencing.

To sequence the TCRbeta CDR3 region, genomic DNA was isolated from the sorted cells. The immunoSEQ Assay was used for sequencing of TCRbeta CDR3 regions. Here the immuneACCESS table is served through TCRdb, limited to in-frame sequences with V and J called. Missing clones are a known gap in these copies; in checked studies unresolved V genes cover under half, and the rest lacks a known reason. This sample has tens of thousands of clones in its table, and about 86% of those were observed once. Clones ranked in the top ten supply 1.6% of the sample. Material: CD4+ or CD8+ T cells sorted from blood, obtained in a trial of the OX40 agonist ivuxolimab. The origin of this receptor is an adult with an advanced solid tumor such as melanoma, head and neck, liver or kidney cancer. Here the chain combines TRBV28 and TRBJ1-2, with the D gene uncertain. The DNA is as follows: TGTGCCAGCAGAAGCGGGTCCCGCTATGGCTACACCTTC. The resulting protein is CASRSGSRYGYTF.